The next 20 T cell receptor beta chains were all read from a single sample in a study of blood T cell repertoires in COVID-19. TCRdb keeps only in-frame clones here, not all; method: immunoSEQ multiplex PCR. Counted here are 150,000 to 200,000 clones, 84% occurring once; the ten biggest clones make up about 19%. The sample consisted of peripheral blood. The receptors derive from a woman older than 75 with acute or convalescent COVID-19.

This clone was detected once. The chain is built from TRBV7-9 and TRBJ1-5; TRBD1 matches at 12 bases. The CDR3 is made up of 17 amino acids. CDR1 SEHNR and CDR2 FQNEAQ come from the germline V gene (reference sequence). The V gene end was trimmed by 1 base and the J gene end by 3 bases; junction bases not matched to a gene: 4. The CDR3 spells CASSLGEGQGANQPQHF. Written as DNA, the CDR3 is TGTGCCAGCAGCTTAGGGGAGGGACAGGGGGCCAATCAGCCCCAGCATTTT. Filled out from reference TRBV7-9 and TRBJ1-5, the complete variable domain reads DTGVSQNPRHKITKRGQNVTFRCDPISEHNRLYWYRQTLGQGPEFLTYFQNEAQLEKSRLLSDRFSAERPKGSFSTLEIQRTEQGDSAMYLCASSLGEGQGANQPQHFGDGTRLSIL.

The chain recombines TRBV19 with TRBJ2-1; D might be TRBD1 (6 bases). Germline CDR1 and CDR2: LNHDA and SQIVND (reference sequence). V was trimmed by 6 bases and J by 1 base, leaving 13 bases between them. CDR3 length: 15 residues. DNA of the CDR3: TGTGCCAGTAGCGCAGGACAGTGGTCCTACAATGAGCAGTTCTTC. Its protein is CASSAGQWSYNEQFF.

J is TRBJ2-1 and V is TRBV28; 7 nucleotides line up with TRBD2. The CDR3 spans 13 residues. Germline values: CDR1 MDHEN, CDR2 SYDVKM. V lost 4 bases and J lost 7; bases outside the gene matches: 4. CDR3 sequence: CASSSGGRNEQFF. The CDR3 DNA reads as TGTGCCAGCAGTTCCGGCGGGAGAAATGAGCAGTTCTTC.

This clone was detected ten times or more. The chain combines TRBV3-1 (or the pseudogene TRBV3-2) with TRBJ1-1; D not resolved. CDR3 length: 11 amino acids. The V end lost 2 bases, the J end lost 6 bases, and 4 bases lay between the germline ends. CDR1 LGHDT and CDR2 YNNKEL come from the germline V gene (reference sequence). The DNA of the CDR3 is TGTGCCAGCAGCCAATCGTCTGAAGCTTTCTTT. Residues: CASSQSSEAFF.

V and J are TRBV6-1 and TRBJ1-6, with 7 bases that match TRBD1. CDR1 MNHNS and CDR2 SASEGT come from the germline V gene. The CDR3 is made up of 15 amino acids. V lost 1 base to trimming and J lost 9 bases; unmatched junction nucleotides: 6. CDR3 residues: CASSEEDRNLSPLHF. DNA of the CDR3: TGTGCCAGCAGTGAAGAGGACAGGAATCTTTCACCCCTCCACTTT.

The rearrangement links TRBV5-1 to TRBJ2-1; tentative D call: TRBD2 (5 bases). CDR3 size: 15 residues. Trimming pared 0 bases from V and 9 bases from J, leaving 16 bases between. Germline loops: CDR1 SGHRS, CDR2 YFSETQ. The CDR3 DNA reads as TGCGCCAGCAGCTTGGGCCAGGTGGGAGTTGGTGAGCAGTTCTTC. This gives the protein CASSLGQVGVGEQFF.

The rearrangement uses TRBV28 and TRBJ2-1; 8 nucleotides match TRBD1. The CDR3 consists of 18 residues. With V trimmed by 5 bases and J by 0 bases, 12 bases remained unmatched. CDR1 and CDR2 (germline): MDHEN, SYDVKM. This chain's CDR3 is CASSHTAGTGSSYNEQFF. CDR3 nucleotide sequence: TGTGCCAGCAGTCACACCGCCGGGACAGGTAGCTCCTACAATGAGCAGTTCTTC.

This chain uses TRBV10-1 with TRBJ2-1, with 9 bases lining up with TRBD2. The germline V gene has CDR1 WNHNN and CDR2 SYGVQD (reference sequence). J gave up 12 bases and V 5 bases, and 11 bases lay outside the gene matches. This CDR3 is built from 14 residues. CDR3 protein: CASSYSGTSPLQFF. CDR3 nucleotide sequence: TGCGCCAGCAGTTATTCCGGGACTAGCCCCCTGCAGTTCTTC.

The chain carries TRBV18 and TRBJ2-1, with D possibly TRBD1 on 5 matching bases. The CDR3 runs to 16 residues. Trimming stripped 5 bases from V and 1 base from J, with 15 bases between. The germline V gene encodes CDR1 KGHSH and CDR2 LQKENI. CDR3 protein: CASSDGQRVSYNEQFF. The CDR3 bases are TGTGCCAGCTCAGACGGACAAAGGGTATCCTACAATGAGCAGTTCTTC.

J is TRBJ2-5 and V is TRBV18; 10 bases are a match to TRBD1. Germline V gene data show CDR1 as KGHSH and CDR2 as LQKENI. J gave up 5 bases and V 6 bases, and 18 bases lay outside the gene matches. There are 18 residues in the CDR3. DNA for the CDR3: TGTGCCAGCTCGTCCATCATGACAGGGGGCGCGCGCCGGGAGACCCAGTACTTC. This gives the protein CASSSIMTGGARRETQYF.

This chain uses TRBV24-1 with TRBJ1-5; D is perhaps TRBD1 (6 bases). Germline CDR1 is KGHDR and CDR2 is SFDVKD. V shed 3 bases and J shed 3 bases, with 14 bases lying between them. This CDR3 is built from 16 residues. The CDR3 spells CATSDQRAGANQPQHF. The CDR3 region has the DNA TGTGCCACCAGTGATCAGAGGGCAGGGGCCAATCAGCCCCAGCATTTT.

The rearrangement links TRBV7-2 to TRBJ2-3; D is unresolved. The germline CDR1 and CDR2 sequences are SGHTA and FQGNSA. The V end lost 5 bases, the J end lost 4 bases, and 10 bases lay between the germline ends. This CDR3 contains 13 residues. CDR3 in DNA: TGTGCCAGCAGCCACTTATACCCAGATACGCAGTATTTT. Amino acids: CASSHLYPDTQYF.

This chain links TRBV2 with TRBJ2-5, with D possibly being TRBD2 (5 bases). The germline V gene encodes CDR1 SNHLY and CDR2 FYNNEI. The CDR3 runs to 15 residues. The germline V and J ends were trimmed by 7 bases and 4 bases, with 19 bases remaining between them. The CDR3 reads CASTEGGGGVETQYF. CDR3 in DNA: TGTGCCAGCACCGAGGGTGGAGGTGGGGTAGAGACCCAGTACTTC.

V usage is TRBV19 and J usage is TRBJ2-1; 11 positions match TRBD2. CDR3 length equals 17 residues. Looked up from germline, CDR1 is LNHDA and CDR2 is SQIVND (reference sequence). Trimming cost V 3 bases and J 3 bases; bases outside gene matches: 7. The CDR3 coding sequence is TGTGCCAGTAGTATGCGGCTAGCGGGAGGACACTACAATGAGCAGTTCTTC. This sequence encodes CASSMRLAGGHYNEQFF.

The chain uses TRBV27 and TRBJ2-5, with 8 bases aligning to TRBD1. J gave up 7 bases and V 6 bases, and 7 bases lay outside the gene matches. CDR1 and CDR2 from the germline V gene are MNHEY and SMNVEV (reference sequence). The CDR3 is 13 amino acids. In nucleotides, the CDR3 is TGTGCCAGCAGACATGGACAGGGCGCGACCCAGTACTTC. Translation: CASRHGQGATQYF.

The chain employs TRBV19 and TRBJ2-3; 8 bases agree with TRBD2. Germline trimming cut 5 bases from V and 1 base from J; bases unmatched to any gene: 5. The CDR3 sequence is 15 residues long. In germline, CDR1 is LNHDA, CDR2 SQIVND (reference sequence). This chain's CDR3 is CASSSPAGGTDTQYF. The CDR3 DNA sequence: TGTGCCAGTAGTTCTCCAGCGGGGGGCACAGATACGCAGTATTTT.

The CDR3 loop is CSASGTPSNTDTQYF. DNA for the CDR3: TGCAGCGCCTCCGGGACACCATCAAACACAGATACGCAGTATTTT. The chain couples TRBV29-1 to TRBJ2-3; D is possibly TRBD1 (6 bases). CDR1 is SQVTM and CDR2 is ANQGSEA in the germline V gene. The CDR3 consists of 15 residues. Trimming pared 7 bases from V and 2 bases from J, leaving 19 bases between.

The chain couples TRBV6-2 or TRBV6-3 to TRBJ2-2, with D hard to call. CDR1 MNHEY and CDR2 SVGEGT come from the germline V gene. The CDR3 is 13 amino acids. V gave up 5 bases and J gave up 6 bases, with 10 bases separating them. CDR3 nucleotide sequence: TGTGCCAGCAGTAGAACTGGAGCCGGGGAGCTGTTTTTT. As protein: CASSRTGAGELFF.

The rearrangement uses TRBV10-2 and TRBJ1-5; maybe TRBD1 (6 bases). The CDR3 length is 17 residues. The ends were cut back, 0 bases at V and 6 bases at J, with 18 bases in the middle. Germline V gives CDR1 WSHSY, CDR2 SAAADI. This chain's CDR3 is CASSESHPMLGGQPQHF. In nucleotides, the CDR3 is TGCGCCAGCAGTGAGTCGCATCCTATGCTAGGGGGTCAGCCCCAGCATTTT.

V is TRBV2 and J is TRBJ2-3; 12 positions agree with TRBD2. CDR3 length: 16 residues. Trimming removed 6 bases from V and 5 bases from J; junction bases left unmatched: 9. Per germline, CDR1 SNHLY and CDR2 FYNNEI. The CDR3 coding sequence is TGTGCCAGCAGGGACCTTCCGGGACTAGCGGGAGATACGCAGTATTTT. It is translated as CASRDLPGLAGDTQYF.